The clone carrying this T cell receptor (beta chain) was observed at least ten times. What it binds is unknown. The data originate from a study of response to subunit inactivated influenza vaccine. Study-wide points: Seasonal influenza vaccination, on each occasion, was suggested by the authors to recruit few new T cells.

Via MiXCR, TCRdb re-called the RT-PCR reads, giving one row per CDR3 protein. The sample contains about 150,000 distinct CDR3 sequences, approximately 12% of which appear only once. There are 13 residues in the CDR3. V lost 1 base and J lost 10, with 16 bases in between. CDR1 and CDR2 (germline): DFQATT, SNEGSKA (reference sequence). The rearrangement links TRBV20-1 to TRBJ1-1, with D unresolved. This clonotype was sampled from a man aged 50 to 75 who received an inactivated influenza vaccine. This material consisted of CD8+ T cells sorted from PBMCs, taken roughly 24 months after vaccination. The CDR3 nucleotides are TGCAGTGCTAGAGGCCTAGCTACCCTCCGAGCTTTCTTT. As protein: CSARGLATLRAFF.